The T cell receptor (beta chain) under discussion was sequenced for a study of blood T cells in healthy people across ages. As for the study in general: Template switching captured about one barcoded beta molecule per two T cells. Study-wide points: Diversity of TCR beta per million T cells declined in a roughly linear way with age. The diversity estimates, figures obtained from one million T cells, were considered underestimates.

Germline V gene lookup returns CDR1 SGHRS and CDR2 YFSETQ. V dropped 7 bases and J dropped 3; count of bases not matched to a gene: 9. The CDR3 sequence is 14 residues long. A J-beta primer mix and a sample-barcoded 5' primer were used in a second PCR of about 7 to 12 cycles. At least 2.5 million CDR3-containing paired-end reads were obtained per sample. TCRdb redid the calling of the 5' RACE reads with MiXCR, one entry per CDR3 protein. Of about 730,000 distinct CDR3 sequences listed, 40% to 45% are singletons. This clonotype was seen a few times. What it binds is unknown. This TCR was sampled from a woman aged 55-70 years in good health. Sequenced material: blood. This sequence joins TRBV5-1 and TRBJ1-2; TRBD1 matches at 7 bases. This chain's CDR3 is CASAREGTDYGYTF. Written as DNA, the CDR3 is TGCGCCAGCGCTAGAGAAGGGACAGACTATGGCTACACCTTC.